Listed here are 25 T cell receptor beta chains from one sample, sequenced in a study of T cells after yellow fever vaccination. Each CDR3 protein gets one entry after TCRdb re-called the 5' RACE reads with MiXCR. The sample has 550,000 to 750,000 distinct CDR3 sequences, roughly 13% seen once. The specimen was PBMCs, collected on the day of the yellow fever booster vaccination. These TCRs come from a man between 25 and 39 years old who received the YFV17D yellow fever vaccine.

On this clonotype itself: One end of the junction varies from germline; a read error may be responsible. This CDR3 is CTSRETDSQTQYF. In DNA form, the CDR3 reads TGCACCAGCAGGGAAACGGACAGCCAGACCCAGTACTTC. This chain links TRBV5-1 with TRBJ2-5; D perhaps matches TRBD1 (6 bases). This CDR3 comprises 13 residues. Germline assignment: CDR1 SGHRS and CDR2 YFSETQ.

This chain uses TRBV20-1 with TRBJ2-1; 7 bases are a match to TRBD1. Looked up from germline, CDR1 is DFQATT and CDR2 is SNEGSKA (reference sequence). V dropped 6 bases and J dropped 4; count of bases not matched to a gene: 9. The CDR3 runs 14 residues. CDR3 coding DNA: TGCAGTGCCCAGACCCCGGGACAGTACAATGAGCAGTTCTTC. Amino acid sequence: CSAQTPGQYNEQFF.

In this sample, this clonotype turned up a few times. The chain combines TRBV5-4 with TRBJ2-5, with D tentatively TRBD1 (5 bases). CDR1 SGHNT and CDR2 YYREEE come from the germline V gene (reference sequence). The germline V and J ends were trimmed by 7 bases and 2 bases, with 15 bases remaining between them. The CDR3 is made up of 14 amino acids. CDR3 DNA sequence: TGTGCCAGCGCCACCGGACAAAGGCAAGAGACCCAGTACTTC. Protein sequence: CASATGQRQETQYF.

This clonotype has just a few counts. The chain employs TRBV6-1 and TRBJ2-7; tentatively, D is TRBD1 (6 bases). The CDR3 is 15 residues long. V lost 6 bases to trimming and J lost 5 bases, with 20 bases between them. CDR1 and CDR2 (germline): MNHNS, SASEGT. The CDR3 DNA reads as TGTGCCAGCAGCCTTACGGGTTGGGGGCGCGACGAGCAGTACTTC. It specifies CASSLTGWGRDEQYF.

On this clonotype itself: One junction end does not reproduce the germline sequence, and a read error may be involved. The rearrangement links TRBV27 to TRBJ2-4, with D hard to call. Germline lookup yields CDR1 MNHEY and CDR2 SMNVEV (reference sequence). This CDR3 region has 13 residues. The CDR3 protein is CASNLSGTDIQYF. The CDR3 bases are TGTGCCAGCAATTTATCCGGTACGGACATTCAGTACTTC.

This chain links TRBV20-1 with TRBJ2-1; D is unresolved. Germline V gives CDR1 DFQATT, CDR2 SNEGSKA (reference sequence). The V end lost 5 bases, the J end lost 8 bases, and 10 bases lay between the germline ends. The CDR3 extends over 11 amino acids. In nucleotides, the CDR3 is TGCAGTGCTGGATTAGGCTATGAGCAGTTCTTC. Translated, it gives CSAGLGYEQFF.

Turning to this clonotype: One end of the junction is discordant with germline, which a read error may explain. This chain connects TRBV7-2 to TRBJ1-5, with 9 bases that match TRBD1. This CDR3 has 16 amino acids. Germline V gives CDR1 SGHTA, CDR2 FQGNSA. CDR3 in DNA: TGTGCCAGCAGCTCAACAGGGGGCCTTAGCAATCAGCCCCCGCATTTT. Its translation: CASSSTGGLSNQPPHF. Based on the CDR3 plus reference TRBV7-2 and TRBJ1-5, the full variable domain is GAGVSQSPSNKVTEKGKDVELRCDPISGHTALYWYRQSLGQGLEFLIYFQGNSAPDKSGLPSDRFSAERTGGSVSTLTIQRTQQEDSAVYLCASSSTGGLSNQPPHFGDGTRLSIL.

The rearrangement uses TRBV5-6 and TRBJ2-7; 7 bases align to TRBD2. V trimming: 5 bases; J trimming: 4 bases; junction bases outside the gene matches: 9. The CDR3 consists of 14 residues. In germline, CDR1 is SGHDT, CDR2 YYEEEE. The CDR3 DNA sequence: TGTGCCAGCAGGAAGGAGGGCGGGGGATACGAGCAGTACTTC. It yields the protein CASRKEGGGYEQYF.

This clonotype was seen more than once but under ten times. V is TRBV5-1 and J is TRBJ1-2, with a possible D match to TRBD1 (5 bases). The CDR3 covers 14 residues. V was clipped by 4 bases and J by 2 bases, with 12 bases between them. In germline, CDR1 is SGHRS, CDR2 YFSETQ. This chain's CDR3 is CASSANGGNYGYTF. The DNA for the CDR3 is TGCGCCAGCAGCGCGAACGGGGGGAACTATGGCTACACCTTC. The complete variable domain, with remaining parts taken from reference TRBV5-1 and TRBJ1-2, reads KAGVTQTPRYLIKTRGQQVTLSCSPISGHRSVSWYQQTPGQGLQFLFEYFSETQRNKGNFPGRFSGRQFSNSRSEMNVSTLELGDSALYLCASSANGGNYGYTFGSGTRLTVV.

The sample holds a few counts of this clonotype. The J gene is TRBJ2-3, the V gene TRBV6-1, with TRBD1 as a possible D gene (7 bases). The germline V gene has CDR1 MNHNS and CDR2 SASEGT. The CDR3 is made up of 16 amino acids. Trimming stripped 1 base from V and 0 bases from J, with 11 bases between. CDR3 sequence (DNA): TGTGCCAGCAGTGAAGGAGCAGGGGGGAGCACAGATACGCAGTATTTT. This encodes CASSEGAGGSTDTQYF.

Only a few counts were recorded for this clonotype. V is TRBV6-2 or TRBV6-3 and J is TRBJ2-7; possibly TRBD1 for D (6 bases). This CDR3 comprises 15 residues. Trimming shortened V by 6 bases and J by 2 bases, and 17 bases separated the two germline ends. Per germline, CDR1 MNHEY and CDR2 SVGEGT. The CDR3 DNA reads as TGTGCCAGCAGCCTCAGGGGCAGAGCAGCCTACGAGCAGTACTTC. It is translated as CASSLRGRAAYEQYF.

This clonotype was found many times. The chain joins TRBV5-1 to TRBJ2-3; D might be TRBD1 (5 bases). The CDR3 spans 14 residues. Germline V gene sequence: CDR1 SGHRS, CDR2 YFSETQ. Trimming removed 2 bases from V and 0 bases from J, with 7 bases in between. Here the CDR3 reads CASSFGHSTDTQYF. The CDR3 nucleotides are TGCGCCAGCAGCTTCGGACATAGCACAGATACGCAGTATTTT.

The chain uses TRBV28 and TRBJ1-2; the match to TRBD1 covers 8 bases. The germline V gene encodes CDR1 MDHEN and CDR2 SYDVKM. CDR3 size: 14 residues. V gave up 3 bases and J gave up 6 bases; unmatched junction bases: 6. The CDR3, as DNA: TGTGCCAGCAGTTTCAGGGACAGGAGGGATGGCTACACCTTC. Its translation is CASSFRDRRDGYTF.

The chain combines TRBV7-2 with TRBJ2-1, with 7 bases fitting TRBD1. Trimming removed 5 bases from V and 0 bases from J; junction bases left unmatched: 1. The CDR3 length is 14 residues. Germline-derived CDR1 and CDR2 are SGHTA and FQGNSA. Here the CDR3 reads CASSGQDSYNEQFF. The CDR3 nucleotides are TGTGCCAGCAGCGGACAGGACTCCTACAATGAGCAGTTCTTC.

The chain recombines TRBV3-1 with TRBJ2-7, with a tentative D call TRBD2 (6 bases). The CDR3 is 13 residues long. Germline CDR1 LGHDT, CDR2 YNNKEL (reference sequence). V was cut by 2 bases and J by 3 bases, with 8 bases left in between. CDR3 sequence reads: CASSQTSYYEQYF. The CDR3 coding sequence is TGTGCCAGCAGCCAAACTAGCTACTACGAGCAGTACTTC.

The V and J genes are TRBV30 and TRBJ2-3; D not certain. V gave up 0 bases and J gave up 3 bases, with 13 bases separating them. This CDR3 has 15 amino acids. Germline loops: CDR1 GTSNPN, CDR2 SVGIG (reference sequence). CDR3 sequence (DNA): TGTGCCTGGAGTGTACCCAGGAGTCGGACAGATACGCAGTATTTT. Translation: CAWSVPRSRTDTQYF.

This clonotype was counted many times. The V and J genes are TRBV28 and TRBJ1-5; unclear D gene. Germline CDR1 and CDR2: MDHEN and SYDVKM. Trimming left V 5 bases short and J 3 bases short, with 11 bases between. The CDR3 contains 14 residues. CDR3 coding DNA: TGTGCCAGCAGTGTTAAGGTAAACAATCAGCCCCAGCATTTT. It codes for CASSVKVNNQPQHF.

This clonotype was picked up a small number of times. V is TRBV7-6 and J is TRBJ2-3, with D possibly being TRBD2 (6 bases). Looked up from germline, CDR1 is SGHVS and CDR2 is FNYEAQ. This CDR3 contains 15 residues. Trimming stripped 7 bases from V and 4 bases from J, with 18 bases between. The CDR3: CASIRTLARPDTQYF. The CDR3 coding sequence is TGTGCCAGCATCCGCACCCTAGCGCGTCCAGATACGCAGTATTTT.

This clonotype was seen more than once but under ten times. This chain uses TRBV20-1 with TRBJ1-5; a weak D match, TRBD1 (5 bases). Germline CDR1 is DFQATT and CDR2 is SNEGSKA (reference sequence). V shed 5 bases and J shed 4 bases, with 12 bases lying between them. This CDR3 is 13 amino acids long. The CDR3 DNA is TGCAGTGCTGAGACGGGGCCTAATCAGCCCCAGCATTTT. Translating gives CSAETGPNQPQHF.

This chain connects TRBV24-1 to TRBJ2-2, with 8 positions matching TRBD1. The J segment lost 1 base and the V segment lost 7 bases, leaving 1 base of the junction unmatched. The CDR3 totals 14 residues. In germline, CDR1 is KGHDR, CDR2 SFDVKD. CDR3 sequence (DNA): TGTGCCACCAGAACAGGGGGGAACACCGGGGAGCTGTTTTTT. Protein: CATRTGGNTGELFF.

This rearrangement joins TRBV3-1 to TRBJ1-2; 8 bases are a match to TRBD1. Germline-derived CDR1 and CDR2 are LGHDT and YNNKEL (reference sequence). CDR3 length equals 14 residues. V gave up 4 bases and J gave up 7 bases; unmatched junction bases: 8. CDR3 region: CASSPGGQGFGYTF. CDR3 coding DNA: TGTGCCAGCAGCCCAGGCGGACAGGGCTTTGGCTACACCTTC.

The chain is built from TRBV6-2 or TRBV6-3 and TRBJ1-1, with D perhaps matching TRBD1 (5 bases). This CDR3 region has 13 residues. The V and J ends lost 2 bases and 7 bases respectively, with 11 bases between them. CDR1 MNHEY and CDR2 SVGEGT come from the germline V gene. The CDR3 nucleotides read TGTGCCAGCAGTTACATCAGGGCTAGTGAAGCTTTCTTT. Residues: CASSYIRASEAFF.

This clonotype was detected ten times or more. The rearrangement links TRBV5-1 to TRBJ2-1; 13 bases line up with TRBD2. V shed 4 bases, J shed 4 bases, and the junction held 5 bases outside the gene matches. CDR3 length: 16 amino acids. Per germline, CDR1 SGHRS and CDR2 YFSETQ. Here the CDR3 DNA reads TGCGCCAGCAGCGGGACTAGCGGGAATCCATACAATGAGCAGTTCTTC. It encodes CASSGTSGNPYNEQFF.

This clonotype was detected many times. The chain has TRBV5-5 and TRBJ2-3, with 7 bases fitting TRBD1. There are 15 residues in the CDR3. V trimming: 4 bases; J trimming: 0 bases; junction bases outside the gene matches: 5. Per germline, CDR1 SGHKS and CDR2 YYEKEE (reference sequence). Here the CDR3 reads CASSDGTASTDTQYF. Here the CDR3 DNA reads TGTGCCAGCAGCGACGGGACAGCTAGCACAGATACGCAGTATTTT.

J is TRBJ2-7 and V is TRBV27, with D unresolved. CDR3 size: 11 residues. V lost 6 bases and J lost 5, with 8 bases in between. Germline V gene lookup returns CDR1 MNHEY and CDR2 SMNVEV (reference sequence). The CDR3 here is CASRRYDEQYF. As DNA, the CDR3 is TGTGCCAGCAGACGATACGACGAGCAGTACTTC.